Listed below are T cell receptor beta chains from one sample, sequenced in a study of identical twins. TCRdb used MiXCR to reprocess the 5' RACE reads, holding one entry per CDR3 protein. This table has 460,000 or so distinct CDR3 sequences, 14% appearing once. A further study also used this sample, focusing on yellow fever vaccine responses in identical twins.

The sequencing input was CD4+ T cells sorted from blood. All receptors come from a woman aged 18-35 years in good health. The CDR3 runs from the conserved cysteine through the conserved F or W. The D gene is left open where the match is weak. Some rows mark clone size as missing; the rest say once, few, many or name a class of expanded clone.

d_gene	abundance	v_gene	j_gene	CDR3nt	CDR3aa
TRBD1	few	TRBV28	TRBJ1-5	TGTGCCAGCAGTTTAGAGAGGACAGGTCAATCCAATCAGCCCCAGCATTTT	CASSLERTGQSNQPQHF
NA	few	TRBV4-1	TRBJ1-1	TGCGCCAGCAGCCAAGAAGAGGTCTCTGAAGCTTTCTTT	CASSQEEVSEAFF
NA	NA	TRBV28	TRBJ2-3	TGTGCCAGCAGTTTAGACGGTAGAGATACGCAGTATTTT	CASSLDGRDTQYF
NA	NA	TRBV29-1	TRBJ1-2	TGCAGCGTCTACAAAGGGAGTAACTATGGCTACACCTTC	CSVYKGSNYGYTF
NA	NA	TRBV20-1	TRBJ2-5	TGCAGTGCTAGAGATCCCACTAGCTACCCAGGGACCCAGTACTTC	CSARDPTSYPGTQYF
NA	NA	TRBV30	TRBJ2-2	TGTGCCTGGATTCTCACGGGACATAAGGAGCTGTTTTTT	CAWILTGHKELFF
NA	many	TRBV7-2	TRBJ2-2	TGTGCCAGCAGCTTAGAAGTGAGAACCGGGGAGCTGTTTTTT	CASSLEVRTGELFF
NA	NA	TRBV6-1	TRBJ2-7	TGTGCCAGCAGTGCATCCCTTCATACTTACGAGCAGTACTTC	CASSASLHTYEQYF
TRBD1	few	TRBV6-5	TRBJ2-5	TGTGCCAGCAGTTTCAACAGGGGGTATGGGGAGACCCAGTACTTC	CASSFNRGYGETQYF
NA	few	TRBV14	TRBJ2-3	TGTGCCAGCAGCCCCCGGGACACCTTCACAGATACGCAGTATTTT	CASSPRDTFTDTQYF
NA	NA	TRBV28	TRBJ2-6	TGTGCCAGCAGTTTATGGGGACAAAGCTCTGGGGCCAACGTCCTGACTTTC	CASSLWGQSSGANVLTF
NA	NA	TRBV5-1	TRBJ2-2	TGCGCCAGCAGCTTCGGCAGGGGAGGCACCGGGGAGCTGTTTTTT	CASSFGRGGTGELFF
TRBD1	few	TRBV3-1	TRBJ1-4	TGTGCCAGCAGCCAAAGGACAGGCCCTAATGAAAAACTGTTTTTT	CASSQRTGPNEKLFF
NA	NA	TRBV7-2	TRBJ2-7	TGTGCCAGCAGCTTAGCGGCAGGGGAAGTCGAGCAGTACTTC	CASSLAAGEVEQYF
NA	few	TRBV6-2/TRBV6-3	TRBJ2-1	TGTGCCAGCAGCCACGCTAATGAGCAGTTCTTC	CASSHANEQFF
TRBD1	few	TRBV10-3	TRBJ1-2	TGTGCCATCAGGGATACAGGGGTTGACTATGGCTACACCTTC	CAIRDTGVDYGYTF
NA	NA	TRBV6-2/TRBV6-3	TRBJ2-1	TGTGCCAGCAGTGAGACTAGGGGCAATGAGCAGTTCTTC	CASSETRGNEQFF
TRBD2	few	TRBV10-3	TRBJ2-1	TGTGCCATCACGAGCGGGAGTAACCCAGGTGAGCAGTTCTTC	CAITSGSNPGEQFF
TRBD2	NA	TRBV20-1	TRBJ2-3	TGCAGTGCTAGTCGTAGCGGGGGTAGCACAGATACGCAGTATTTT	CSASRSGGSTDTQYF
NA	many	TRBV29-1	TRBJ2-3	TGCAGCGCCCGAAGGACCGAGGATACGCAGTATTTT	CSARRTEDTQYF
TRBD2	NA	TRBV4-3	TRBJ2-5	TGCGCCAGCAGCCAAGAACTAGCGGAAGAAGAGACCCAGTACTTC	CASSQELAEEETQYF
NA	NA	TRBV7-9	TRBJ2-2	TGTGCCAGCAGCTTAAGGTTCCCAGAGAACACCGGGGAGCTGTTTTTT	CASSLRFPENTGELFF
TRBD1	few	TRBV2	TRBJ1-2	TGTGCCAGCAGTAATGGACAGGGGACCTATGGCTACACCTTC	CASSNGQGTYGYTF
NA	many	TRBV29-1	TRBJ1-1	TGCAGCGCCAAGCCCGACACCGCTAGGAACACTGAAGCTTTCTTT	CSAKPDTARNTEAFF
TRBD1	many	TRBV5-1	TRBJ2-2	TGCGCCAGCAGCCCCAGGACAGGGGTCGGCACCGGGGAGCTGTTTTTT	CASSPRTGVGTGELFF
NA	few	TRBV6-2/TRBV6-3	TRBJ2-1	TGTGCCAGCAGTCTTGCGATTAGTAATGAGCAGTTCTTC	CASSLAISNEQFF
NA	few	TRBV7-2	TRBJ2-7	TGTGCCAGCAGCTTTTCATATGGGGCATACGAGCAGTACTTC	CASSFSYGAYEQYF
TRBD1	few	TRBV6-2/TRBV6-3	TRBJ2-7	TGTGCCAGCAGTAGCCAGACAGGGGGCCCCCGCTACGAGCAGTACTTC	CASSSQTGGPRYEQYF
NA	few	TRBV7-2	TRBJ1-1	TGTGCCAGCAACCTACGGGGGGACACTGAAGCTTTCTTT	CASNLRGDTEAFF
NA	NA	TRBV5-6	TRBJ2-3	TGTGCCAGCAGCTTGTACAGGGTTCCAGATACGCAGTATTTT	CASSLYRVPDTQYF
TRBD2	NA	TRBV7-2	TRBJ2-7	TGTGCCAGCAGCTTGGGCGGGAGGAATCTGGGGCAGTACTTC	CASSLGGRNLGQYF
TRBD1	few	TRBV6-1	TRBJ1-2	TGTGCCAGCAGACCCGACGACAGGGGGCAAATTGGCTACACCTTC	CASRPDDRGQIGYTF
NA	NA	TRBV5-1	TRBJ2-7	TGCGCCAGCAGCTTGGCACAGGGTCTTGACGAGCAGTACTTC	CASSLAQGLDEQYF
NA	NA	TRBV29-1	TRBJ2-7	TGCAGCGCGGGAATCGGAGGGAACGAGCAGTACTTC	CSAGIGGNEQYF
TRBD2	NA	TRBV9	TRBJ2-7	TGTGCCAGCAGCGTAGAAGCTAGCGGCCTATACGAGCAGTACTTC	CASSVEASGLYEQYF
NA	NA	TRBV4-1	TRBJ2-2	TGCGCCAGCAGCCAAGCCCACTTTGTCACCGGGGAGCTGTTTTTT	CASSQAHFVTGELFF
NA	few	TRBV7-9	TRBJ2-1	TGTGCCTGCTCCCGGGACAATGAGCAGTTCTTC	CACSRDNEQFF